These 3 T cell receptor beta chains originate from one sample sequenced in a study of identical twins. TCRdb reprocessed the 5' RACE reads with MiXCR, giving one entry per CDR3 protein. This table has 1.5 million to 2 million distinct CDR3 sequences, around 33% appearing once. What was sequenced was cord blood. The receptors shown here come from a newborn girl in good health.

In its sample, this clonotype was seen a few times. J is TRBJ2-5 and V is TRBV5-5; the D gene is possibly TRBD1 (5 bases). This CDR3 region has 15 residues. The V gene's germline CDR1 is SGHKS and CDR2 YYEKEE (reference sequence). The ends were cut back, 7 bases at V and 3 bases at J, with 19 bases in the middle. Here the CDR3 reads CASGPGFAHKETQYF. The CDR3 bases are TGTGCCAGCGGTCCAGGGTTCGCCCATAAAGAGACCCAGTACTTC.

This clonotype was found a few times. The V call is TRBV25-1, the J call TRBJ2-3, with D possibly matching TRBD2 (9 bases). This CDR3 comprises 19 residues. The V gene lost 2 bases and the J gene lost 2 bases, with 23 bases spanning the gap. The germline V gene has CDR1 MGHDK and CDR2 SYGVNS. CDR3 sequence reads: CASSEGQGGLAGHTDTQYF. DNA for the CDR3: TGTGCCAGCAGTGAAGGACAGGGTGGTCTAGCGGGACACACAGATACGCAGTATTTT. Combining the CDR3 with reference TRBV25-1 and TRBJ2-3 gives the whole variable domain EADIYQTPRYLVIGTGKKITLECSQTMGHDKMYWYQQDPGMELHLIHYSYGVNSTEKGDLSSESTVSRIRTEHFPLTLESARPSHTSQYLCASSEGQGGLAGHTDTQYFGPGTRLTVL.

V gene TRBV4-1 combines with J gene TRBJ2-3, with a weak D call TRBD2 (6 bases). Trimming pared 0 bases from V and 13 bases from J, leaving 17 bases between. The CDR3 is 14 amino acids. CDR1 and CDR2 (germline): MGHRA, YSYEKL. The CDR3 is CASSQDQVPGLKYF. DNA for the CDR3: TGCGCCAGCAGCCAAGATCAGGTCCCGGGACTTAAGTATTTT.